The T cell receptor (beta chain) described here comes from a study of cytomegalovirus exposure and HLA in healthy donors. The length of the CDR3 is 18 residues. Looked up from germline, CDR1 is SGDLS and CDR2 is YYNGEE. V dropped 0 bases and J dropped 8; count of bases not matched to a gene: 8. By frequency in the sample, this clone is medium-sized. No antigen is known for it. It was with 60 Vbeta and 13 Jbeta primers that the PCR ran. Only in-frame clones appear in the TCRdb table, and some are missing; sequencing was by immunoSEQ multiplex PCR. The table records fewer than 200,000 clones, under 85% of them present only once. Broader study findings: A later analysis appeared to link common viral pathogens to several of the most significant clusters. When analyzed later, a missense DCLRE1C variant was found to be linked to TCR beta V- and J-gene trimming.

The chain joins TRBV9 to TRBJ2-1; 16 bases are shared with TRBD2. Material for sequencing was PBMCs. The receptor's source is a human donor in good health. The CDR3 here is CASSVGGTSGGARYEQFF. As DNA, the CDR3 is TGTGCCAGCAGCGTAGGCGGGACTAGCGGGGGGGCCAGGTATGAGCAGTTCTTC.